These 28 T cell receptor beta chains came from one sample sequenced in a study of cytomegalovirus exposure and HLA in healthy donors (TCRdb year 2017). The library was prepared using the immunoSEQ multiplex PCR assay. For the multiplex PCR, a mixture combining 60 forward primers for TCR Vbeta segments and 13 reverse primers for TCR Jbeta segments was used. TCRdb retrieved this table from immuneACCESS and kept in-frame rearrangements only. Not all clones are present; in checked studies, unresolved V genes account for under half, and no reason is known for the remainder. For this sample the table gives about 92,000 clones, of which approximately 84% were detected only once. The ten most abundant clones make up approximately 1.1% of the sample. Material: PBMCs. Every receptor here comes from a girl between 2 and 10 years old in good health and CMV-seropositive.

CDR3 in amino acids: CASSSSGLYEQYF. In nucleotides, the CDR3 is TGTGCCAGCAGCTCTAGCGGGCTCTACGAGCAGTACTTC. This chain links TRBV13 with TRBJ2-7; 8 positions match TRBD2. Per the germline V gene, CDR1 is PRHDT and CDR2 is FYEKMQ (reference sequence). With 4 bases clipped from V and 3 bases from J, the junction kept 2 bases outside the gene matches. CDR3 length: 13 amino acids.

The chain employs TRBV27 and TRBJ1-5; maybe TRBD1 (5 bases). The CDR3 length is 14 residues. Trimming removed 6 bases from V and 4 bases from J, with 13 bases in between. Germline CDR1 and CDR2: MNHEY and SMNVEV (reference sequence). The CDR3 bases are TGTGCCAGCAGCGGGAGGTGGGGGAATCAGCCCCAGCATTTT. It yields the protein CASSGRWGNQPQHF.

This clone was observed a few times. The chain employs TRBV5-1 and TRBJ1-4; tentative D call: TRBD1 (5 bases). V dropped 2 bases and J dropped 8 bases, with 10 bases sitting between them. The CDR3 sequence is 13 residues long. From germline, CDR1 is SGHRS and CDR2 YFSETQ. The CDR3 sequence is CASSFRVEEKLFF. In DNA form, the CDR3 reads TGCGCCAGCAGCTTCAGGGTGGAAGAAAAACTGTTTTTT.

The chain joins TRBV10-3 to TRBJ2-6; a weak D match, TRBD1 (6 bases). The CDR3 is 17 residues long. Germline loops: CDR1 ENHRY, CDR2 SYGVKD. Trimming removed 3 bases at V and 4 bases at J, with 16 bases between. CDR3 loop: CAISDGQLAIGANVLTF. Here the CDR3 DNA reads TGTGCCATCAGTGATGGACAGTTAGCAATAGGGGCCAACGTCCTGACTTTC.

The rearrangement links TRBV13 to TRBJ1-1, with D possibly TRBD1 on 5 matching bases. CDR1 PRHDT and CDR2 FYEKMQ come from the germline V gene (reference sequence). Trimming shortened V by 7 bases and J by 5 bases, and 32 bases separated the two germline ends. The CDR3 is 19 amino acids. DNA for the CDR3: TGTGCCAGCACCGTTCCAAGCCCGGGGGGGTGGCTTGGCAAGACTGAAGCTTTCTTT. The encoded protein is CASTVPSPGGWLGKTEAFF.

The gene calls are TRBV30 and TRBJ1-2; TRBD1 aligns across 9 bases. Germline CDR1 is GTSNPN and CDR2 is SVGIG (reference sequence). The length of the CDR3 is 13 residues. CDR3 sequence: CAISRGQGHGYTF. The CDR3 region has the DNA TGTGCTATCTCCCGGGGACAGGGTCATGGCTACACCTTC.

The J gene is TRBJ2-1, the V gene TRBV9; D is possibly TRBD1 (5 bases). Trimming pared 3 bases from V and 4 bases from J, leaving 11 bases between. CDR3 length: 14 residues. Germline V gives CDR1 SGDLS, CDR2 YYNGEE. The CDR3 DNA follows: TGTGCCAGCAGCGCCACTGACAGTTACAATGAGCAGTTCTTC. Translation gives CASSATDSYNEQFF. The entire variable domain, with the rest obtained from reference TRBV9 and TRBJ2-1, is as follows: DSGVTQTPKHLITATGQRVTLRCSPRSGDLSVYWYQQSLDQGLQFLIQYYNGEERAKGNILERFSAQQFPDLHSELNLSSLELGDSALYFCASSATDSYNEQFFGPGTRLTVL.

In its sample, this clone was seen once. V and J are TRBV4-1 and TRBJ1-5, with a possible D match to TRBD1 (6 bases). Germline CDR1 MGHRA, CDR2 YSYEKL. V lost 4 bases and J lost 4, with 8 bases in between. The CDR3 loop spans 13 amino acids. The CDR3 DNA reads as TGCGCCAGCAGCCCCCAGGGGAATCAGCCCCAGCATTTT. Its protein is CASSPQGNQPQHF.

The genes are TRBV7-9 and TRBJ2-1; 12 bases match TRBD2. The trim removed 4 bases at V and 8 bases at J, leaving 6 bases unmatched. CDR3 length: 15 amino acids. Germline CDR1 and CDR2: SEHNR and FQNEAQ (reference sequence). This CDR3 is CASSSRTSGIDEQFF. CDR3 in DNA: TGTGCCAGCAGCTCGCGGACTAGCGGGATAGATGAGCAGTTCTTC. Variable domain in full (rest from reference TRBV7-9 and TRBJ2-1): DTGVSQNPRHKITKRGQNVTFRCDPISEHNRLYWYRQTLGQGPEFLTYFQNEAQLEKSRLLSDRFSAERPKGSFSTLEIQRTEQGDSAMYLCASSSRTSGIDEQFFGPGTRLTVL.

This chain links TRBV19 with TRBJ2-7; TRBD2 matches at 9 bases. The CDR3 sequence is 15 residues long. With 5 bases clipped from V and 7 bases from J, the junction kept 12 bases outside the gene matches. Germline values: CDR1 LNHDA, CDR2 SQIVND (reference sequence). In DNA, the CDR3 is TGTGCCAGTAGTGCCCCCGGGACTAGCTTTTGGGAGCAGTACTTC. Its protein is CASSAPGTSFWEQYF.

This clone appeared a single time. DNA for the CDR3: TGTGCCAGCAGGACAGGGAGATTGAACACTGAAGCTTTCTTT. It yields the protein CASRTGRLNTEAFF. V usage is TRBV6-1 and J usage is TRBJ1-1; TRBD1 matches at 7 bases. The V gene's germline CDR1 is MNHNS and CDR2 SASEGT. The V gene end was trimmed by 6 bases and the J gene end by 0 bases; junction bases not matched to a gene: 4. This CDR3 spans 14 amino acids.

This sequence joins TRBV10-3 and TRBJ1-2, with 8 bases matching TRBD1. The germline V gene encodes CDR1 ENHRY and CDR2 SYGVKD. The V segment lost 6 bases and the J segment 0 bases; nucleotides outside the gene matches: 6. CDR3 length equals 15 residues. The CDR3 spells CAIRPDRGTNYGYTF. The CDR3 DNA reads TGTGCCATCAGACCCGACAGGGGAACTAACTATGGCTACACCTTC.

V is TRBV9 and J is TRBJ2-1; possible D gene TRBD1, 5 bases. CDR1 and CDR2 from the germline V gene are SGDLS and YYNGEE. The CDR3 is 14 residues long. Trimming took off 0 bases at V and 7 bases at J, with 11 bases between the two ends. The CDR3 reads CASSVAGQHNEQFF. CDR3 coding DNA: TGTGCCAGCAGCGTAGCAGGGCAGCATAATGAGCAGTTCTTC.

V and J are TRBV18 and TRBJ1-4; a possible D gene is TRBD1 (5 bases). Germline V CDR1 and CDR2: KGHSH, LQKENI. The CDR3 is 17 residues long. V lost 2 bases and J 1 base, leaving 14 bases between the germline ends. The CDR3 nucleotides are TGTGCCAGCTCACCAAGGGATCCCGGGGGAACTAATGAAAAACTGTTTTTT. This sequence encodes CASSPRDPGGTNEKLFF.

The genes are TRBV27 and TRBJ1-5; no reliable D call. V lost 11 bases, J lost 4 bases, and 15 bases lay in between. Germline V gene sequence: CDR1 MNHEY, CDR2 SMNVEV (reference sequence). This CDR3 spans 13 amino acids. As DNA, the CDR3 is TGTGCCGCGGGCCGCCAGTCAAATCAGCCCCAGCATTTT. It translates to CAAGRQSNQPQHF.

The rearrangement uses TRBV28 and TRBJ2-2; D is unresolved. The V and J ends lost 8 bases and 3 bases respectively, with 10 bases between them. The CDR3 loop spans 13 amino acids. The germline gives CDR1 MDHEN, CDR2 SYDVKM. CDR3 DNA sequence: TGTGCCAGCCGCTGGTCAGACACCGGGGAGCTGTTTTTT. It yields the protein CASRWSDTGELFF.

The gene calls are TRBV5-6 and TRBJ2-7; D perhaps matches TRBD2 (5 bases). The ends were cut back, 1 base at V and 2 bases at J, with 13 bases in the middle. This CDR3 has 15 amino acids. From germline, CDR1 is SGHDT and CDR2 YYEEEE. Here the CDR3 reads CASSLWSPTTYEQYF. The DNA for the CDR3 is TGTGCCAGCAGCTTGTGGAGTCCGACTACCTACGAGCAGTACTTC.

On this clone: A junction boundary mismatches the germline segment, possibly from a read error. The chain has TRBV6-1 and TRBJ2-5; 7 nucleotides match TRBD2. Germline lookup yields CDR1 MNHNS and CDR2 SASEGT. There are 13 residues in the CDR3. In DNA, the CDR3 is TGTGCCGGCAGGGAGGGCCGACAAGAGACCCAGTACTTC. It translates to CAGREGRQETQYF.

This sequence joins TRBV5-6 and TRBJ1-3, with D unresolved. CDR1 is SGHDT and CDR2 is YYEEEE in the germline V gene. The V end was cut by 4 bases, the J end by 3 bases, with 17 bases between. The CDR3 runs to 16 residues. CDR3 in DNA: TGTGCCAGCAGCCTCGTAGGAGGGTATGGTGGAAACACCATATATTTT. Its translation is CASSLVGGYGGNTIYF.

The V call is TRBV5-1, the J call TRBJ1-3; D remains unclear. This CDR3 is 15 amino acids long. V lost 3 bases and J lost 1, with 11 bases in between. CDR1 and CDR2 from the germline V gene are SGHRS and YFSETQ. The CDR3 nucleotides read TGCGCCAGCAGCTCGGAGGGTTTATCTGGAAACACCATATATTTT. Encoded protein: CASSSEGLSGNTIYF. Full variable domain (missing parts from reference TRBV5-1 and TRBJ1-3): KAGVTQTPRYLIKTRGQQVTLSCSPISGHRSVSWYQQTPGQGLQFLFEYFSETQRNKGNFPGRFSGRQFSNSRSEMNVSTLELGDSALYLCASSSEGLSGNTIYFGEGSWLTVV.

This clone was seen only once. The chain is built from TRBV28 and TRBJ1-1; no reliable D call. From germline, CDR1 is MDHEN and CDR2 SYDVKM. V lost 10 bases and J lost 4, with 10 bases in between. This CDR3 has 11 residues. CDR3 DNA sequence: TGTGCCACCTGGAGATTCACTGAAGCTTTCTTT. It specifies CATWRFTEAFF.

The gene calls are TRBV6-5 and TRBJ2-7; maybe TRBD1 (6 bases). This CDR3 is built from 12 residues. V gave up 5 bases and J gave up 6 bases, with 11 bases separating them. Germline-derived CDR1 and CDR2 are MNHEY and SVGAGI. DNA for the CDR3: TGTGCCAGCAGTCCACCCAGGGGCGAGCAGTACTTC. Amino acid sequence: CASSPPRGEQYF.

The V and J genes are TRBV11-2 and TRBJ2-7; no clear D gene. CDR1 SGHAT and CDR2 FQNNGV come from the germline V gene. The CDR3 contains 13 residues. V lost 3 bases and J lost 1, with 7 bases in between. The CDR3: CASSLSISYEQYF. The CDR3 DNA is TGTGCCAGCAGCTTGTCAATTTCCTACGAGCAGTACTTC. Full variable domain (rest looked up from reference TRBV11-2 and TRBJ2-7): EAGVAQSPRYKIIEKRQSVAFWCNPISGHATLYWYQQILGQGPKLLIQFQNNGVVDDSQLPKDRFSAERLKGVDSTLKIQPAKLEDSAVYLCASSLSISYEQYFGPGTRLTVT.

The J gene is TRBJ1-4, the V gene TRBV2; no firm D call. Germline lookup yields CDR1 SNHLY and CDR2 FYNNEI. Trimming pared 6 bases from V and 2 bases from J, leaving 10 bases between. The CDR3 is 14 residues long. CDR3 region: CASRPSPTNEKLFF. Written as DNA, the CDR3 is TGTGCCAGCAGGCCAAGCCCCACTAATGAAAAACTGTTTTTT. Full variable domain (missing parts from reference TRBV2 and TRBJ1-4): EPEVTQTPSHQVTQMGQEVILRCVPISNHLYFYWYRQILGQKVEFLVSFYNNEISEKSEIFDDQFSVERPDGSNFTLKIRSTKLEDSAMYFCASRPSPTNEKLFFGSGTQLSVL.

A single count supports this clone. V gene TRBV5-1 combines with J gene TRBJ2-5, with a possible D match to TRBD2 (5 bases). CDR3 length: 14 residues. CDR1 and CDR2 from the germline V gene are SGHRS and YFSETQ. V lost 2 bases to trimming and J lost 1 base, with 9 bases between them. This CDR3 reads CASSLGLIQETQYF. The CDR3 region has the DNA TGCGCCAGCAGCTTAGGACTCATCCAAGAGACCCAGTACTTC.

This clone was seen more than once but under ten times. This chain uses TRBV6-6 with TRBJ2-7, with D perhaps matching TRBD1 (7 bases). Germline V gene lookup returns CDR1 MNHNY and CDR2 SVGAGI (reference sequence). V lost 0 bases to trimming and J lost 5 bases, with 11 bases between them. The CDR3 has 14 amino acids. This chain's CDR3 is CASSYSEGAHEQYF. In nucleotides, the CDR3 is TGTGCCAGCAGTTACTCGGAGGGGGCCCACGAGCAGTACTTC.

The chain recombines TRBV11-2 with TRBJ2-6; TRBD2 is a possible D gene (6 bases). The germline CDR1 and CDR2 sequences are SGHAT and FQNNGV. The CDR3 covers 16 residues. V lost 2 bases and J 2 bases, leaving 10 bases between the germline ends. CDR3 sequence (DNA): TGTGCCAGCAGCTTACGGGGGACGACTGGGGCCAACGTCCTGACTTTC. Translated, it gives CASSLRGTTGANVLTF.

The CDR3, as DNA: TGTGCCGCGAAACGGATCGCCCCAGGGGCGAACACTGAAGCTTTCTTT. This gives the protein CAAKRIAPGANTEAFF. This chain links TRBV28 with TRBJ1-1; tentatively, D is TRBD1 (6 bases). With 11 bases removed from V and 1 base from J, the gap between germline ends came to 23 bases. Germline V gives CDR1 MDHEN, CDR2 SYDVKM. This CDR3 contains 16 residues. Filled out from reference TRBV28 and TRBJ1-1, the complete variable domain reads DVKVTQSSRYLVKRTGEKVFLECVQDMDHENMFWYRQDPGLGLRLIYFSYDVKMKEKGDIPEGYSVSREKKERFSLILESASTNQTSMYLCAAKRIAPGANTEAFFGQGTRLTVV.